This T cell receptor (beta chain) was sequenced for a study of cytomegalovirus exposure and HLA in healthy donors. Germline V gives CDR1 LNHNV, CDR2 YYDKDF (reference sequence). The CDR3 loop spans 16 amino acids. The V end lost 0 bases, the J end lost 4 bases, and 15 bases lay between the germline ends. Primers for the PCR totalled 60 Vbeta and 13 Jbeta. TCRdb's table, derived via immunoSEQ multiplex PCR, lists solely in-frame clones and lacks some. In the table there are about 94,000 clones, 79% of which are singletons. Points on this clone: The antigen remains undetermined.

Whole-study findings and limits: Investigators reported under 200 TCR beta chains as tied to cytomegalovirus.

The clonotype originates from a woman aged 40 to 50 in good health and CMV-seronegative. The V call is TRBV15, the J call TRBJ1-2; possible D gene TRBD1, 6 bases. Specimen: PBMCs. The CDR3 DNA is TGTGCCACCAGCAGAGAGAAGCCGACAGGACCCTATGGCTACACCTTC. Protein sequence: CATSREKPTGPYGYTF.